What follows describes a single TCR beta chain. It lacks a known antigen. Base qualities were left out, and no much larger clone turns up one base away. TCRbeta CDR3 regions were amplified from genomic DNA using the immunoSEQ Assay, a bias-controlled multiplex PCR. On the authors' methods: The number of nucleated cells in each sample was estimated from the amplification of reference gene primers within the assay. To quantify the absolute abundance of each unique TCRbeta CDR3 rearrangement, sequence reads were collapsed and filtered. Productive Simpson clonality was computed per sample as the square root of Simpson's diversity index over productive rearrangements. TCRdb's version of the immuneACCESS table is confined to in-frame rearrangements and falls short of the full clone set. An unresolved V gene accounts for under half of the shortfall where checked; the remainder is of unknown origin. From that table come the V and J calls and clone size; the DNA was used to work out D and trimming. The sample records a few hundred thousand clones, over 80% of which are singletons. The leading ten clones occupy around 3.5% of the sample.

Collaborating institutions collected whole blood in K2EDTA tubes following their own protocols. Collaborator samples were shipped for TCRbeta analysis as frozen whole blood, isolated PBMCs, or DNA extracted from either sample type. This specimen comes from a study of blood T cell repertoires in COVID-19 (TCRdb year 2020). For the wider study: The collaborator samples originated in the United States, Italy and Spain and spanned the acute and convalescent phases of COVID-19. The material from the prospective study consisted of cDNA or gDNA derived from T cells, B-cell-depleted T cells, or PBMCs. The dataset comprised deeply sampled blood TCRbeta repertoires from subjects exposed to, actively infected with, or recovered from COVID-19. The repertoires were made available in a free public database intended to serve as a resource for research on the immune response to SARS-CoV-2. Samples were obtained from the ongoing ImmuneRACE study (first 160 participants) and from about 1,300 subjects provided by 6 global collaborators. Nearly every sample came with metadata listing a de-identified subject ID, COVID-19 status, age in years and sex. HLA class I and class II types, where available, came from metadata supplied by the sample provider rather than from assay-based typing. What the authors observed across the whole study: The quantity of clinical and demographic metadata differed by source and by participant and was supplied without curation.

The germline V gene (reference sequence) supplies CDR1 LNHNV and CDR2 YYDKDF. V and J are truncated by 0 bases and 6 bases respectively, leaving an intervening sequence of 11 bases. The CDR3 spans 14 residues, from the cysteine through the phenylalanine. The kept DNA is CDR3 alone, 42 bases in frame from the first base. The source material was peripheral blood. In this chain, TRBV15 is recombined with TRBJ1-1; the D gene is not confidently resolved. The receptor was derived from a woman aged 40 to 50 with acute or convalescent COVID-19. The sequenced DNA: TGTGCCACCAGCAGAGATCGGGGAGTCGCTGAAGCTTTCTTT. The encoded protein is CATSRDRGVAEAFF.